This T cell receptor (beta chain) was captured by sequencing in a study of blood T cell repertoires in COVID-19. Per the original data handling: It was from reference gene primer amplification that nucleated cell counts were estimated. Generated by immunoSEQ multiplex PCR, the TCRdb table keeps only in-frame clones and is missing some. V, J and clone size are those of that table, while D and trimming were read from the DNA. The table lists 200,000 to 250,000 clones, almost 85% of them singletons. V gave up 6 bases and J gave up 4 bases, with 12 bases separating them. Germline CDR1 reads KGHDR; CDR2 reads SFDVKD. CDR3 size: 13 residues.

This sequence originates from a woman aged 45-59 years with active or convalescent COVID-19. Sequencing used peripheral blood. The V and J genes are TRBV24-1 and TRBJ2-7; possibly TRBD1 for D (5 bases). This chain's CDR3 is CATSTGQLYEQYF. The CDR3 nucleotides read TGTGCCACCAGTACAGGTCAGTTATACGAGCAGTACTTC.